This is a list of T cell receptor beta chains from one sample in a study of identical twins. MiXCR, applied by TCRdb to the 5' RACE reads, yields one record per CDR3 protein. The table records about 720,000 distinct CDR3 sequences, approximately 18% of them present only once. This sample was also put to use in a study of T cells expressing NK-cell markers.

Sequenced: PBMCs. The receptor source for this set is a woman younger than 35 in good health. CDR3s include the opening cysteine and the closing phenylalanine or tryptophan. Fields, in order: V gene, D gene, clone size, J gene, CDR3 DNA, CDR3 protein. A D gene is named only where the DNA matches it firmly. Only some rows state a clone size, as once, few, many or a class for expanded clones.

TRBV12-3/TRBV12-4	.	few	TRBJ1-2	TGTGCCAGCAGTCACCCCGGGAACCTTTATGGCTACACCTTC	CASSHPGNLYGYTF
TRBV27	.	few	TRBJ2-1	TGTGCCAGCAGTCCGGACAAGGGTCCCTACAATGAGCAGTTCTTC	CASSPDKGPYNEQFF
TRBV7-9	TRBD1	.	TRBJ1-1	TGTGCCAGCAGCTTTCAGGGGGCGGTCACTGAAGCTTTCTTT	CASSFQGAVTEAFF
TRBV25-1	.	few	TRBJ1-1	TGTGCCAGCATACAGGGTTCTAATGAAGCTTTCTTT	CASIQGSNEAFF
TRBV20-1	TRBD1	few	TRBJ2-5	TGCAGTGCTAGATCAGGGGGCTTAGAGACCCAGTACTTC	CSARSGGLETQYF
TRBV18	.	few	TRBJ1-1	TGTGCCAGCTCACCACCGACCAGGGTAAGCACTGAAGCTTTCTTT	CASSPPTRVSTEAFF
TRBV20-1	.	few	TRBJ1-4	TGCAGTGCTAGCCGTCCAACTAATGAAAAACTGTTTTTT	CSASRPTNEKLFF
TRBV10-3	.	.	TRBJ2-4	TGTGCCATCAGTGAGGGGGGGTCCAAAAACATTCAGTACTTC	CAISEGGSKNIQYF
TRBV29-1	.	many	TRBJ2-3	TGCAGCGTGTCCGGTGAGGGGGGCGATACGCAGTATTTT	CSVSGEGGDTQYF
TRBV5-1	.	few	TRBJ2-6	TGCGCCAGCAGCTTGGTAGGGGAACCTGGGGCCAACGTCCTGACTTTC	CASSLVGEPGANVLTF
TRBV7-9	.	.	TRBJ1-1	TGTGCCAGCAGCTCCGACACCCGAAACACTGAAGCTTTCTTT	CASSSDTRNTEAFF
TRBV7-2	.	.	TRBJ2-5	TGTGCCAGCAGCCCCCTGGGCCAGGGCACTAAAGAGACCCAGTACTTC	CASSPLGQGTKETQYF
TRBV20-1	TRBD1	many	TRBJ1-4	TGCAGTGCTCACGACAGGGCCGGGGAAAAACTGTTTTTT	CSAHDRAGEKLFF
TRBV7-2	.	.	TRBJ2-3	TGTGCCAGCAGCAACGGGAACACAGATACGCAGTATTTT	CASSNGNTDTQYF
TRBV5-1	.	.	TRBJ1-1	TGCGCCAGCAGCGCAGACAGACTTAACACTGAAGCTTTCTTT	CASSADRLNTEAFF
TRBV2	TRBD1	.	TRBJ2-1	TGTGCCAGCAGTCCCCGGGACAGGTCTGGTGAGCAGTTCTTC	CASSPRDRSGEQFF
TRBV7-2	TRBD2	.	TRBJ2-4	TGTGCCAGCAGCTTATCCCCTAGCGGAACCAAAAACATTCAGTACTTC	CASSLSPSGTKNIQYF
TRBV20-1	TRBD1	.	TRBJ1-2	TGCAGTGCTAGTTGGGACAGCTATGGCTACACCTTC	CSASWDSYGYTF
TRBV20-1	TRBD2	few	TRBJ2-1	TGCAGTGCGACTGACCCAAAGCGGGAGAGGTACAATGAGCAGTTCTTC	CSATDPKRERYNEQFF
TRBV18	.	.	TRBJ2-5	TGTGCCAGCTCTCCTGCTCAGACCCAGTACTTC	CASSPAQTQYF
TRBV12-3/TRBV12-4	TRBD1	.	TRBJ2-5	TGTGCCAGCAGTTTAAACAGGGGATACCAAGAGACCCAGTACTTC	CASSLNRGYQETQYF
TRBV12-3/TRBV12-4	TRBD1	many	TRBJ2-1	TGTGCCAGCAGTTTGCAGGGGGCGTTTTACAATGAGCAGTTCTTC	CASSLQGAFYNEQFF
TRBV5-1	.	.	TRBJ2-1	TGCGCCAGCAGCTTGGAAAGCGGAACCTACAATGAGCAGTTCTTC	CASSLESGTYNEQFF
TRBV2	TRBD2	many	TRBJ2-1	TGTGCCAGCACCCCGGGACTAGCTTCTTTTTTC	CASTPGLASFF
TRBV12-3/TRBV12-4	.	many	TRBJ2-5	TGTGCCAGCAGTTTAGGAGGGCTCCCACAAGAGACCCAGTACTTC	CASSLGGLPQETQYF
TRBV18	TRBD1	many	TRBJ2-7	TGTGCCAGCAGTCCAGGGGGTGAGCAGTACTTC	CASSPGGEQYF
TRBV6-5	TRBD1	.	TRBJ1-2	TGTGCCAGCAGTTACCGACAGGGCGTATACTATGGCTACACCTTC	CASSYRQGVYYGYTF
TRBV11-3	.	.	TRBJ2-2	TGTGCCAGCAGCCTAGCCGTCTCCGGCTACGGGGAGCTGTTTTTT	CASSLAVSGYGELFF
TRBV7-8	.	few	TRBJ2-4	TGTGCCAGCAGCCATTATGGGGCAGGGGTGCACATTCAGTACTTC	CASSHYGAGVHIQYF
TRBV7-6	.	few	TRBJ2-5	TGTGCCAGCAGCTTAATCGGGGTGCAAGAGACCCAGTACTTC	CASSLIGVQETQYF
TRBV12-3/TRBV12-4	.	.	TRBJ2-5	TGTGCCAGCAGTTTCGATGGTTCCCAGTACTTC	CASSFDGSQYF
TRBV3-1	TRBD2	few	TRBJ2-7	TGTGCCAGCAGCCCGATCTCGGGACTAAATTTTCACGAGCAGTACTTC	CASSPISGLNFHEQYF
TRBV20-1	.	.	TRBJ1-2	TGCAGCCCGGACGGAAGCTATGGCTACACCTTC	CSPDGSYGYTF
TRBV6-5	.	.	TRBJ2-1	TGTGCCAGCAGTTCCCCTAGGGCCTCCTACAATGAGCAGTTCTTC	CASSSPRASYNEQFF
TRBV5-1	.	few	TRBJ2-3	TGCGCCAGCAGCTACCTAGCATTGGGCACAGATACGCAGTATTTT	CASSYLALGTDTQYF
TRBV6-1	.	.	TRBJ2-1	TGTGCCAGCAAGACGACACCGAGGCCATCAGCTCTCAATGAGCAGTTCTTC	CASKTTPRPSALNEQFF
TRBV20-1	TRBD1	few	TRBJ2-1	TGCAGTGCTAGGACAGGGGTCCGGGATGAGCAGTTCTTC	CSARTGVRDEQFF
TRBV20-1	.	.	TRBJ2-3	TGCAGTGCTAGGGGGGTAGCGACCACAGATACGCAGTATTTT	CSARGVATTDTQYF
TRBV7-2	TRBD2	few	TRBJ2-7	TGTGCCAGCAGCTTAGTCGTTAGTAGCGGGGCCCCCTACGAGCAGTACTTC	CASSLVVSSGAPYEQYF
TRBV12-3/TRBV12-4	.	few	TRBJ1-1	TGTGCCAGCAGTTTAGCAACGGGACGAGCTTTCTTT	CASSLATGRAFF
TRBV12-3/TRBV12-4	TRBD1	many	TRBJ2-1	TGTGCCAGCAGCCGATCGGGACAGGGTTATATAGCGAGCATCGGGGAGCAGTTCTTC	CASSRSGQGYIASIGEQFF
TRBV7-2	.	.	TRBJ2-7	TGTGCCAGCAGCTCGCACCGGGGGCCAGCCGAGCAGTACTTC	CASSSHRGPAEQYF
TRBV2	.	.	TRBJ2-2	TGTGCCAGCAGTGACCGCGGAATGAACACCGGGGAGCTGTTTTTT	CASSDRGMNTGELFF
TRBV11-2	.	.	TRBJ2-3	TGTGCCAGCAGCTTAAGATCGGGAGCCCATCTAACTAGCACAGATACGCAGTATTTT	CASSLRSGAHLTSTDTQYF
TRBV6-5	.	few	TRBJ2-2	TGTGCCAGCAGTTACGCTGGGTGGACAGCGAACACCGGGGAGCTGTTTTTT	CASSYAGWTANTGELFF
TRBV5-1	TRBD1	.	TRBJ2-7	TGCGCCAGCAGCTCTACCGGGACAGGGGCTATTAGCTCCTACGAGCAGTACTTC	CASSSTGTGAISSYEQYF
TRBV6-1	.	many	TRBJ2-1	TGTGCCAGCAGTGCCTCGGCAGGTGGGGATGAGCAGTTCTTC	CASSASAGGDEQFF
TRBV5-1	.	.	TRBJ1-6	TGCGCCAGCAGCTCTCTAGGGAATTATAATTCACCCCTCCACTTT	CASSSLGNYNSPLHF
TRBV9	TRBD2	few	TRBJ2-7	TGTGCCAGCAGTGATCGAGGAGCGGGAATCCACGAGCAGTACTTC	CASSDRGAGIHEQYF
TRBV29-1	.	.	TRBJ1-1	TGCAGCGTCGTTCCGGGACCCAGTGAAGCTTTCTTT	CSVVPGPSEAFF
TRBV12-3/TRBV12-4	.	.	TRBJ1-1	TGTGCCAGCAGTACAGGATCGAGTGGGAACACTGAAGCTTTCTTT	CASSTGSSGNTEAFF
TRBV29-1	.	.	TRBJ2-1	TGCAGCGTTGGGGAACAGACGGACAATGAGCAGTTCTTC	CSVGEQTDNEQFF
TRBV29-1	.	few	TRBJ2-2	TGCAGCGTTCTATACACCGGGGAGCTGTTTTTT	CSVLYTGELFF
TRBV6-1	.	few	TRBJ1-6	TGTGCCAGCAGGCCACAGCGAGGGGATTCACCCCTCCACTTT	CASRPQRGDSPLHF
TRBV20-1	.	.	TRBJ1-2	TGCAGTGCTAGAAGCCAGGTTCACTATGGCTACACCTTC	CSARSQVHYGYTF